The clone carrying this TCR beta chain was seen ten or more times. The source of the sample is a study of T cells in Graves' hyperthyroidism and ophthalmopathy. V dropped 0 bases and J dropped 9 bases, with 12 bases sitting between them. The CDR3 consists of 15 residues. Germline V lookup: CDR1 LGHDT, CDR2 YNNKEL (reference sequence). Regions amplified from RNA transcripts were the TCR beta CDR3 regions. HTBI primers drove first-round RT-PCR of the TCR CDR3. Each CDR3 protein gets one entry after TCRdb re-called the multiplex PCR reads with MiXCR. The table records a few hundred thousand distinct CDR3 sequences, approximately 13% of them present only once. Diagnosis relied on clinical symptoms, serum thyroxine and TRAb, thyroid ultrasound and orbital computed tomography.

Sample: blood. This chain joins TRBV3-1 and TRBJ1-6; tentatively, D is TRBD1 (6 bases). This clonotype was obtained from a woman under 30 with Graves' hyperthyroidism. The CDR3 DNA reads as TGTGCCAGCAGCCAAGAAGACAGGCTTGGTTCACCCCTCCACTTT. Translating it yields CASSQEDRLGSPLHF.